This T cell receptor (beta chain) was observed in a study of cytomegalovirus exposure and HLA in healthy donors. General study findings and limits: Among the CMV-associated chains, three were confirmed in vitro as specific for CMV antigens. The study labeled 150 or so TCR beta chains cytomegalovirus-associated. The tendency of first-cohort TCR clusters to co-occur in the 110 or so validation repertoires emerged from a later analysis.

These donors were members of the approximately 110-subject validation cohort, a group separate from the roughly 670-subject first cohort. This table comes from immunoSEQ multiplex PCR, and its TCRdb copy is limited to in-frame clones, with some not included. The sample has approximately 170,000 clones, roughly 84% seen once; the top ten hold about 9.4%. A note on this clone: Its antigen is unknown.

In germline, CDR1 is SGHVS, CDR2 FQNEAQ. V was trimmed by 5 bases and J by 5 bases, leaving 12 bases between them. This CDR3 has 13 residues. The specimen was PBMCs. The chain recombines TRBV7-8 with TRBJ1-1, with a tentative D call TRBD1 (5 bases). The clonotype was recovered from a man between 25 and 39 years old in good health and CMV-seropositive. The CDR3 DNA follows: TGTGCCAGCAGCCGGGGCCGGGGGACTGAAGCTTTCTTT. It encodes CASSRGRGTEAFF.